This passage covers 2 T cell receptor beta chains from one sample sequenced in a study of OX40 agonist ivuxolimab in advanced cancers. Here immunoSEQ multiplex PCR was the method, and the copy in TCRdb shows in-frame clones only, minus some. Found here are about 61,000 clones, less than 90% of them singletons; the top ten hold under 0.7%. The source material was CD4+ or CD8+ T cells sorted from blood, sampled in a trial of the OX40 agonist ivuxolimab. Every receptor here comes from an adult with an advanced solid tumor such as melanoma, head and neck, liver or kidney cancer.

This chain joins TRBV4-3 and TRBJ2-2; D is possibly TRBD2 (6 bases). The CDR3 runs to 14 residues. The ends were cut back, 8 bases at V and 4 bases at J, with 14 bases in the middle. The germline gives CDR1 LGHNA, CDR2 YSLEER. The CDR3 DNA follows: TGCGCCAGCGGGGCCGGGGGAGGCACCGGGGAGCTGTTTTTT. This translates into CASGAGGGTGELFF.

CDR3 DNA: TGTGCCAGCAGCCCCCCTACAGATACGCAGTATTTT. It translates to CASSPPTDTQYF. The chain has TRBV7-2 and TRBJ2-3; no firm D call. Germline assignment: CDR1 SGHTA and CDR2 FQGNSA. V was clipped by 5 bases and J by 3 bases, with 6 bases between them. The CDR3 has 12 residues.